The clone carrying this T cell receptor beta chain was recorded many times. The antigen is not known. MiXCR was run by TCRdb on the 5' RACE reads, yielding one entry per CDR3 protein. The table shows tens of thousands of distinct CDR3 sequences, with about an eighth occurring only once. These data originate in a study of T-cell memory formation after mild COVID-19. CDR1 SGHTA and CDR2 FQGNSA come from the germline V gene. This CDR3 is built from 14 residues. V lost 5 bases and J lost 7, with 15 bases in between. General study points: Within pre-infection memory, some responding clones were found, suggesting cross-reactive memory joined.

This TCR came from an adult woman who had mild COVID-19 (a few samples of this study predate the infection). Cell type and time point are not known. V gene TRBV7-2 combines with J gene TRBJ1-5; the D is unclear. The material sequenced was PBMCs or a T cell subset sorted from them (not recorded which). The DNA for the CDR3 is TGTGCCAGCAGCCTCAGCCCGGAATGGCAGCCCCAGCATTTT. The encoded protein is CASSLSPEWQPQHF.